This TCR beta chain was identified in a study of shared clonotypes between healthy human individuals. General study findings and limits: Clonotypes which were not shared had lower generation probabilities than clonotypes that all four donors shared. Clonotype sharing among donors was thought likely to change with sequencing depth.

Sorted-subset replicate PCR reactions contained approximately 190 ng DNA, corresponding to approximately 30,000 T cell genomes. Measured with immunoSEQ multiplex PCR; TCRdb has only the in-frame clones, and not every one. Of roughly 400,000 clones in the sample, 90% to 97% are singletons; the top ten hold about 0.32%. The donors were adults (healthy and HIV-negative) with no recent acute infections or vaccinations. The CDR3 contains 16 residues. Germline CDR1 SGHRS, CDR2 YFSETQ. V shed 0 bases and J shed 6 bases, with 15 bases lying between them. Details on this clone: The target antigen is unknown.

Sequenced: memory CD8+ T cells sorted from blood. This sample's subset: CD45RO+ cells pooled with CCR7-negative TemRA cells. This sequence was found in a man younger than 45 in good health. V usage is TRBV5-1 and J usage is TRBJ2-2; D perhaps matches TRBD2 (5 bases). The CDR3 reads CASSLVERLIPGELFF. CDR3 bases: TGCGCCAGCAGCTTGGTCGAGCGGTTGATTCCCGGGGAGCTGTTTTTT.